The 32 T cell receptor beta chains presented below share a single source sample, sequenced in a study of blood T cells in healthy people across ages. A sample-barcoded 5' primer and a J-beta primer mix were used in a second PCR of about 7 to 11 cycles. TCRdb re-called the 5' RACE reads through MiXCR, storing one row per CDR3 protein. Seen here are approximately 800,000 distinct CDR3 sequences, roughly 60% observed once, and the top ten hold roughly 20%. Sequenced: blood. These receptor sequences come from a man aged 25-45 years in good health.

The CDR3 DNA follows: TGTGCCTTCTCCGGGACAGGGGGACACGAGCAGTACTTC. Protein sequence: CAFSGTGGHEQYF. This chain connects TRBV12-5 to TRBJ2-5, with 11 nucleotides matching TRBD1. The J call may be faulty, since TRBJ2-7 better matches the DNA end. This CDR3 is 13 amino acids long. Germline V lookup: CDR1 LGHNT, CDR2 FRNRAP.

This clonotype has just a few counts. The chain recombines TRBV13 with TRBJ2-1, with TRBD2 matching over 11 bases. V trimming: 3 bases; J trimming: 6 bases; junction bases outside the gene matches: 16. There are 19 residues in the CDR3. Germline V lookup: CDR1 PRHDT, CDR2 FYEKMQ (reference sequence). DNA of the CDR3: TGTGCCAGCAGCTTCCACCCCACAATAGCGGGAGGGCCGGGCAATGAGCAGTTCTTC. Translating it yields CASSFHPTIAGGPGNEQFF.

This clonotype occurred once. The chain carries TRBV25-1 and TRBJ2-3, with D tentatively TRBD1 (6 bases). The length of the CDR3 is 14 residues. Trimming removed 2 bases from V and 4 bases from J, with 10 bases in between. Germline CDR1 reads MGHDK; CDR2 reads SYGVNS. The CDR3, as DNA: TGTGCCAGCAGTGAACTGCAGGGGCCAGATACGCAGTATTTT. Protein sequence: CASSELQGPDTQYF.

This clonotype was observed many times. The rearrangement links TRBV28 to TRBJ1-5; tentative D call: TRBD1 (5 bases). V was clipped by 5 bases and J by 6 bases, with 11 bases between them. CDR1 is MDHEN and CDR2 is SYDVKM in the germline V gene. CDR3 length equals 13 residues. The CDR3 protein is CASSARDLQPQHF. For the CDR3, the DNA is TGTGCCAGCAGTGCCAGGGATCTTCAGCCCCAGCATTTT.

The chain has TRBV27 and TRBJ2-1; TRBD2 might be the D (5 bases). This CDR3 is built from 12 residues. The germline V and J ends were trimmed by 3 bases and 6 bases, with 6 bases remaining between them. Germline V gene sequence: CDR1 MNHEY, CDR2 SMNVEV (reference sequence). DNA for the CDR3: TGTGCCAGCAGTTTCGCGGGCAATGAGCAGTTCTTC. Translated, it gives CASSFAGNEQFF.

This clonotype has a handful of counts. V usage is TRBV6-2 or TRBV6-3 and J usage is TRBJ2-1; D is perhaps TRBD1 (5 bases). Germline-derived CDR1 and CDR2 are MNHEY and SVGEGT. This CDR3 spans 15 amino acids. Trimming removed 8 bases from V and 0 bases from J, with 14 bases in between. The CDR3 bases are TGTGCCAGCTCCGTAGGGGTGAGCTCCTACAATGAGCAGTTCTTC. This translates into CASSVGVSSYNEQFF.

The chain uses TRBV5-1 and TRBJ2-4; the D gene could be TRBD1 or TRBD2 (5 bases each). V lost 5 bases, J lost 4 bases, and 13 bases lay in between. There are 14 residues in the CDR3. Germline assignment: CDR1 SGHRS and CDR2 YFSETQ. The CDR3 loop is CASRPGTEKNIQYF. The DNA for the CDR3 is TGCGCCAGCAGACCTGGGACCGAGAAAAACATTCAGTACTTC.

The rearrangement links TRBV7-2 to TRBJ2-1, with 9 bases that match TRBD1. The CDR3 has 15 residues. CDR1 is SGHTA, CDR2 FQGNSA, per germline. V shed 2 bases and J 6 bases; nucleotides not matched to a gene: 5. CDR3 nucleotide sequence: TGTGCCAGCAGCTTAACGGGACAGGGCATCAATGAGCAGTTCTTC. Amino acids: CASSLTGQGINEQFF. Filled out from reference TRBV7-2 and TRBJ2-1, the complete variable domain reads GAGVSQSPSNKVTEKGKDVELRCDPISGHTALYWYRQSLGQGLEFLIYFQGNSAPDKSGLPSDRFSAERTGGSVSTLTIQRTQQEDSAVYLCASSLTGQGINEQFFGPGTRLTVL.

This clonotype appeared a few times. The CDR3 loop reads CASSKLRRVIQETQYF. The CDR3 nucleotides read TGTGCCAGCAGCAAACTCCGAAGGGTCATACAAGAGACCCAGTACTTC. The chain is built from TRBV7-6 and TRBJ2-5, with D uncertain. The ends were cut back, 5 bases at V and 2 bases at J, with 18 bases in the middle. The germline V gene has CDR1 SGHVS and CDR2 FNYEAQ. The CDR3 length is 16 residues.

This clonotype was seen more than once but under ten times. V and J are TRBV12-5 and TRBJ2-1, with 10 bases that match TRBD2. CDR1 LGHNT and CDR2 FRNRAP come from the germline V gene. Losses at the gene ends were 6 bases for V and 3 bases for J; bases not matched to a gene: 2. The CDR3 contains 14 residues. CDR3 in amino acids: CASGASGGYNEQFF. The CDR3 DNA sequence: TGTGCTAGTGGGGCTAGCGGGGGCTACAATGAGCAGTTCTTC.

CDR3 coding DNA: TGCAGTGCAACAATCAGGTTACCTTCGTCGGGCTACACCTTC. This translates into CSATIRLPSSGYTF. The rearrangement uses TRBV20-1 and TRBJ1-2; D unclear. Trimming cost V 6 bases and J 8 bases, with 22 bases left between them. CDR1 DFQATT and CDR2 SNEGSKA come from the germline V gene (reference sequence). CDR3 length: 14 amino acids.

This clonotype came up a few times. The chain has TRBV28 and TRBJ2-5; D is unclear. V shed 3 bases and J shed 3 bases, with 8 bases lying between them. The CDR3 contains 13 residues. Germline CDR1 is MDHEN and CDR2 is SYDVKM. The CDR3 DNA sequence: TGTGCCAGCAGTTTCCAAGATAAAGAGACCCAGTACTTC. Its protein is CASSFQDKETQYF.

The CDR3 nucleotides read TGTGCCAGCAGCAAATATAGAATTTGGGGACTAGAGGGTAGGTCGTACGAGCAGTACTTC. It encodes CASSKYRIWGLEGRSYEQYF. This chain uses TRBV21-1 with TRBJ2-7; the table's D call, TRBD2, has no DNA check behind it. TRBV21-1 is noted as a pseudogene. This CDR3 is built from 20 residues.

V usage is TRBV4-3 and J usage is TRBJ2-7, with D possibly matching TRBD1 (6 bases). Per germline, CDR1 LGHNA and CDR2 YSLEER. V lost 1 base, J lost 3 bases, and 13 bases lay in between. This CDR3 is 15 amino acids long. The CDR3: CASSQAWTEDYEQYF. The CDR3 nucleotides read TGCGCCAGCAGCCAAGCTTGGACAGAGGACTACGAGCAGTACTTC.

This clonotype was picked up a small number of times. The CDR3 DNA is TGTGCCAGCAGCGATAACAGGGGAGTCGAGAACACTGAAGCTTTCTTT. Amino acid sequence: CASSDNRGVENTEAFF. The chain carries TRBV3-1 and TRBJ1-1; 7 nucleotides align to TRBD1. V lost 5 bases, J lost 1 base, and 10 bases stayed unmatched. The CDR3 is made up of 16 amino acids. CDR1 is LGHDT and CDR2 is YNNKEL in the germline V gene (reference sequence).

This clonotype was observed a single time. J is TRBJ2-6 and V is TRBV6-6, with D perhaps matching TRBD1 (6 bases). The CDR3 loop spans 15 amino acids. The germline V gene has CDR1 MNHNY and CDR2 SVGAGI (reference sequence). V was clipped by 8 bases and J by 2 bases, with 13 bases between them. CDR3 in amino acids: CASGKDSAGANVLTF. Written as DNA, the CDR3 is TGTGCCAGCGGGAAGGACAGTGCTGGGGCCAACGTCCTGACTTTC.

The V call is TRBV7-9, the J call TRBJ1-2, with TRBD1 as a possible D gene (6 bases). V lost 1 base and J 4 bases, leaving 13 bases between the germline ends. This CDR3 spans 15 amino acids. Germline lookup yields CDR1 SEHNR and CDR2 FQNEAQ (reference sequence). The CDR3 region has the DNA TGTGCCAGCAGCTTAGTTGGGGGGCGGCCCTATGGCTACACCTTC. This encodes CASSLVGGRPYGYTF. Variable domain in full (rest from reference TRBV7-9 and TRBJ1-2): DTGVSQNPRHKITKRGQNVTFRCDPISEHNRLYWYRQTLGQGPEFLTYFQNEAQLEKSRLLSDRFSAERPKGSFSTLEIQRTEQGDSAMYLCASSLVGGRPYGYTFGSGTRLTVV.

The V call is TRBV20-1, the J call TRBJ2-1; D remains unclear. The germline CDR1 and CDR2 sequences are DFQATT and SNEGSKA (reference sequence). This CDR3 is built from 14 residues. The germline V and J ends were trimmed by 3 bases and 4 bases, with 13 bases remaining between them. Written as DNA, the CDR3 is TGCAGTGCTAGCCGGGTGGACGGATACAATGAGCAGTTCTTC. It is translated as CSASRVDGYNEQFF.

This clonotype was counted between two and nine times. The chain recombines TRBV7-2 with TRBJ2-4, with D perhaps given as TRBD1 or TRBD2 (6 bases each). This CDR3 is 14 amino acids long. CDR1 and CDR2 from the germline V gene are SGHTA and FQGNSA. Trimming removed 3 bases from V and 7 bases from J, with 13 bases in between. The CDR3 loop is CASSFHTGRNIQYF. CDR3 in DNA: TGTGCCAGCAGCTTTCATACAGGGAGGAACATTCAGTACTTC.

The chain couples TRBV20-1 to TRBJ2-5; 8 nucleotides line up with TRBD1. V shed 3 bases and J 4 bases; nucleotides not matched to a gene: 4. The CDR3 length is 13 residues. CDR1 and CDR2 (germline): DFQATT, SNEGSKA (reference sequence). CDR3 amino acids: CSARGQDGETQYF. CDR3 nucleotide sequence: TGCAGTGCTAGGGGACAGGATGGAGAGACCCAGTACTTC.

This clonotype has just a few counts. This may be a read error, as it is one base from a much larger clone. The chain couples TRBV7-2 to TRBJ2-7; the match to TRBD1 covers 9 bases. CDR1 is SGHTA and CDR2 is FQGNSA in the germline V gene. This CDR3 contains 15 residues. Germline trimming cut 5 bases from V and 4 bases from J; bases unmatched to any gene: 9. The CDR3 sequence is CASSLRTGDRYEQYF. CDR3 coding DNA: TGTGCCAGCAGCCTCCGGACAGGGGATCGGTACGAGCAGTACTTC.

This clonotype was observed a single time. This chain connects TRBV6-5 to TRBJ1-5; no reliable D call. Looked up from germline, CDR1 is MNHEY and CDR2 is SVGAGI. V lost 5 bases to trimming and J lost 6 bases, with 14 bases between them. The CDR3 loop spans 14 amino acids. CDR3 sequence reads: CASSPLGEGQPQHF. The CDR3 DNA is TGTGCCAGCAGTCCATTGGGTGAGGGTCAGCCCCAGCATTTT.

The V call is TRBV20-1, the J call TRBJ2-7, with TRBD1 identical over 9 bases. Germline CDR1 DFQATT, CDR2 SNEGSKA (reference sequence). There are 13 residues in the CDR3. V was clipped by 4 bases and J by 5 bases; unmatched bases: 6. The CDR3 sequence: CSATQGTGNEQYF. The CDR3 DNA reads TGCAGTGCTACCCAAGGGACAGGGAACGAGCAGTACTTC.

Concerning this clonotype itself: One junction end does not reproduce the germline sequence, and a read error may be involved. V and J are TRBV4-2 and TRBJ2-7; TRBD1 might be the D (6 bases). Germline V gene lookup returns CDR1 LGHNA and CDR2 YNFKEQ. The CDR3 runs to 15 residues. CDR3: CASSQDGGRAHEQYF. CDR3 nucleotides: TGTGCGAGCAGCCAAGATGGGGGCAGGGCTCACGAGCAGTACTTC.

The chain couples TRBV30 to TRBJ2-3; tentatively, D is TRBD1 or TRBD2 (5 bases each). Trimming stripped 4 bases from V and 5 bases from J, with 13 bases between. Germline V gives CDR1 GTSNPN, CDR2 SVGIG (reference sequence). The CDR3 is 13 residues long. As DNA, the CDR3 is TGTGCCTGGACTCCCGGGGCGGGAGATACGCAGTATTTT. Encoded protein: CAWTPGAGDTQYF.

This chain uses TRBV5-1 with TRBJ2-1; D remains unclear. Germline V lookup: CDR1 SGHRS, CDR2 YFSETQ. This CDR3 comprises 12 residues. V dropped 7 bases and J dropped 9 bases, with 14 bases sitting between them. CDR3 loop: CASSLAVTEQFF. The CDR3 DNA sequence: TGCGCCAGCTCCCTCGCGGTCACTGAGCAGTTCTTC.

The chain uses TRBV7-9 and TRBJ2-5, with 7 nucleotides matching TRBD2. V shed 4 bases and J 5 bases; nucleotides not matched to a gene: 7. The CDR3 runs to 14 residues. The germline V gene encodes CDR1 SEHNR and CDR2 FQNEAQ (reference sequence). CDR3 coding DNA: TGTGCCAGCAGCTATTCAGGGAGGGTTGAGACCCAGTACTTC. This translates into CASSYSGRVETQYF.

The rearrangement uses TRBV20-1 and TRBJ2-7; D might be TRBD1 (5 bases). The CDR3 is 11 residues long. V lost 5 bases to trimming and J lost 6 bases, with 11 bases between them. Germline CDR1 DFQATT, CDR2 SNEGSKA (reference sequence). CDR3 nucleotide sequence: TGCAGTGCTCGCCAGGGCCCCGAGCAGTACTTC. Translation gives CSARQGPEQYF.

The chain combines TRBV20-1 with TRBJ1-5, with D hard to call. Looked up from germline, CDR1 is DFQATT and CDR2 is SNEGSKA (reference sequence). This CDR3 spans 16 amino acids. V was shortened by 3 bases and J by 0 bases, with 15 bases between the two germline ends. The DNA of the CDR3 is TGCAGTGCTAGTCAGGCAGGCGCCAATAGCAATCAGCCCCAGCATTTT. It translates to CSASQAGANSNQPQHF.

The chain is built from TRBV19 and TRBJ2-5; 8 bases align to TRBD1. Trimming removed 7 bases from V and 11 bases from J; junction bases left unmatched: 24. The germline V gene has CDR1 LNHDA and CDR2 SQIVND (reference sequence). The CDR3 spans 17 residues. The CDR3 spells CASTVRGRISSYNEQYF. CDR3 DNA sequence: TGTGCCAGTACCGTCAGGGGGCGGATCAGCTCCTACAATGAGCAGTACTTC.

The chain carries TRBV29-1 and TRBJ2-3; D remains unclear. V was shortened by 0 bases and J by 0 bases, with 10 bases between the two germline ends. Germline lookup yields CDR1 SQVTM and CDR2 ANQGSEA. This CDR3 region has 15 residues. CDR3 sequence reads: CSVEDRRSSTDTQYF. The DNA of the CDR3 is TGCAGCGTTGAAGATCGGCGATCTAGCACAGATACGCAGTATTTT.

CDR3 in DNA: TGTGCCAGCAGCTTAAACTACAACCAAGAGACCCAGTACTTC. It codes for CASSLNYNQETQYF. This chain links TRBV7-2 with TRBJ2-5; the D is unclear. Looked up from germline, CDR1 is SGHTA and CDR2 is FQGNSA. V was pared by 2 bases and J by 0 bases, with 7 bases between. This CDR3 has 14 amino acids.